This T cell receptor beta chain was identified in a study of graft-versus-host responses after intestinal transplantation. Background on the study: After anti-thymocyte globulin induction, recipients took tacrolimus and steroids for 2 to 3 years. Points from the study as a whole: An association linked early post-transplant HvG declines with peak circulating GvH clone levels. Allografts from individuals with graft-donor T cell macrochimerism displayed high graft-versus-host to host-versus-graft clonal ratios. GvH clones turned up in recipient marrow; some had shown up first in ileum or blood.

Concerning this clone: The antigen is unknown.

CDR3 length equals 15 residues. The germline V gene encodes CDR1 SGDLS and CDR2 YYNGEE. The V end was cut by 0 bases, the J end by 1 base, with 9 bases between. Only in-frame clones appear in the TCRdb table, and some are missing; sequencing was by immunoSEQ multiplex PCR. The data contain about 39,000 clones, 90% to 95% of them singletons. The chain couples TRBV9 to TRBJ2-3, with a weak D call TRBD2 (6 bases). This material consisted of unstimulated CD8+ T cells sorted from spleen or lymph node cells, taken before transplant. This TCR was recovered from a human donor who was the organ donor for an intestinal transplant. This chain's CDR3 is CASSVGRGRTDTQYF. Written as DNA, the CDR3 is TGTGCCAGCAGCGTAGGGCGGGGACGCACAGATACGCAGTATTTT.